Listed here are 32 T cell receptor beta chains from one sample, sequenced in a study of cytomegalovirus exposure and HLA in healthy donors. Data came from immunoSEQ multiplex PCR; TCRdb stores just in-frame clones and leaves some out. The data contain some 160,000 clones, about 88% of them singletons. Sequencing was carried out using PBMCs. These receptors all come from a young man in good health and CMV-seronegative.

For the CDR3, the DNA is TGTGCCAGCTCGGAGTCTGGTAACTATGGCTACACCTTC. Protein sequence: CASSESGNYGYTF. The V and J genes are TRBV18 and TRBJ1-2; D gene ambiguous. Germline CDR1 reads KGHSH; CDR2 reads LQKENI. CDR3 length equals 13 residues. With 6 bases removed from V and 1 base from J, the gap between germline ends came to 9 bases.

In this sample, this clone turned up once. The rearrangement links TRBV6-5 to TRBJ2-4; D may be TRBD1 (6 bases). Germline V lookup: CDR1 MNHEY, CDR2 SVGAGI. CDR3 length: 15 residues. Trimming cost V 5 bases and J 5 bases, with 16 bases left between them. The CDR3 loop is CASSRDTTTQNIQYF. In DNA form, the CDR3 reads TGTGCCAGCAGTAGGGACACCACCACGCAAAACATTCAGTACTTC.

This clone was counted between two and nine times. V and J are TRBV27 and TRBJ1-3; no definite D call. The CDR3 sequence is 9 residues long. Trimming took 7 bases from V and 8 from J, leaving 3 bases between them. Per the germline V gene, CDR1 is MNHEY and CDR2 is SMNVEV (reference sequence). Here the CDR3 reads CASTYTIYF. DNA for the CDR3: TGTGCCAGCACTTACACCATATATTTT.

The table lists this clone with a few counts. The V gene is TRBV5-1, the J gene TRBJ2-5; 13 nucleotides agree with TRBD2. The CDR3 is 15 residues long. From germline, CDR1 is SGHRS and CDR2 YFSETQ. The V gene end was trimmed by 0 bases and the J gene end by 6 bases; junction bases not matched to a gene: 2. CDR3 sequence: CASSLGLAGGKTQYF. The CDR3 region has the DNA TGCGCCAGCAGCTTGGGACTAGCGGGAGGAAAGACCCAGTACTTC.

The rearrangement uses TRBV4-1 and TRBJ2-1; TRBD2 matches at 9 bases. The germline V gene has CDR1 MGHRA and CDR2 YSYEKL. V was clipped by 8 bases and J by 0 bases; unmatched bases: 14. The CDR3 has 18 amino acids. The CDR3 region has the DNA TGCGCCAGCGGAGGAGGACTAGCGCAATTGAGCTCCTACAATGAGCAGTTCTTC. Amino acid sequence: CASGGGLAQLSSYNEQFF.

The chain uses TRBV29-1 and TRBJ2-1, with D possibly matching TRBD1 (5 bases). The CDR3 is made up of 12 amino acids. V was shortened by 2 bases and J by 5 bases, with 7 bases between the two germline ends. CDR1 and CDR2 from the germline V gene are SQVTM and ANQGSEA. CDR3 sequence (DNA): TGCAGCGTTGAAATGACAGACAATGAGCAGTTCTTC. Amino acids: CSVEMTDNEQFF.

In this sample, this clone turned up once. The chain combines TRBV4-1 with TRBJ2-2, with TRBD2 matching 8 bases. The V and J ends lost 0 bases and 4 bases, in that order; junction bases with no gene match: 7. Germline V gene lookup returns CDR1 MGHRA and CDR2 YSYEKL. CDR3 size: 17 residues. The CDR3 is CASSQDPRGGRTGELFF. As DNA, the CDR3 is TGCGCCAGCAGCCAAGATCCTCGGGGGGGGCGCACCGGGGAGCTGTTTTTT.

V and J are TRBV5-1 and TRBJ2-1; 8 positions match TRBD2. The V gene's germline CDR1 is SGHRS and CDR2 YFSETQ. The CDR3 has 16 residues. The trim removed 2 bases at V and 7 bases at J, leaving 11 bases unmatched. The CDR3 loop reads CASSLPGTSKANEQFF. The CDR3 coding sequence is TGCGCCAGCAGCTTACCCGGGACTAGTAAAGCAAATGAGCAGTTCTTC.

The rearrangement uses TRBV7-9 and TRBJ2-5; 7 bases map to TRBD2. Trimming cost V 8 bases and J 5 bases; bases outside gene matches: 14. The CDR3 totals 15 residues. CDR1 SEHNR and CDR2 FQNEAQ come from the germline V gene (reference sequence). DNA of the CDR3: TGTGCCAGCTCCATGGAGCGGGGTGGGGCGGAGACCCAGTACTTC. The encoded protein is CASSMERGGAETQYF.

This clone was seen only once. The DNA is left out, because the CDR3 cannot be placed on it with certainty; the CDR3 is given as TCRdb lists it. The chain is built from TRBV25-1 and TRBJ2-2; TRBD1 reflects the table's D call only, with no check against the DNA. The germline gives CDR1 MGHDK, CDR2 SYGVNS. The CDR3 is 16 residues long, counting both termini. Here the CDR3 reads CASSDHGQVPPGSCFF.

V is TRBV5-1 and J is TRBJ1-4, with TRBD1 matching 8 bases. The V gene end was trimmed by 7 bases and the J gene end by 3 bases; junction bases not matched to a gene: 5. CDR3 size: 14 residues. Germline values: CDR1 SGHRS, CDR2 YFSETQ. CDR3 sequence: CASAPGQANEKLFF. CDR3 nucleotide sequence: TGCGCCAGCGCTCCGGGACAGGCTAATGAAAAACTGTTTTTT.

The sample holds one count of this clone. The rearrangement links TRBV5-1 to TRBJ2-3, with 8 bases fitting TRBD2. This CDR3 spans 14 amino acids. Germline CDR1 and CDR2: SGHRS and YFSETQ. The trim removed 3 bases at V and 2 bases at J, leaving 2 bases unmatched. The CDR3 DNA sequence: TGCGCCAGCAGCTGGGGACTAGACACAGATACGCAGTATTTT. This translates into CASSWGLDTDTQYF.

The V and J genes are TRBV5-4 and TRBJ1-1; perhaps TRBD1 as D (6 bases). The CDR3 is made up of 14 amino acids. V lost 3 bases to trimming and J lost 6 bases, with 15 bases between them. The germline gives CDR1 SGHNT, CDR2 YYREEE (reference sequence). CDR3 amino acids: CASSYQGGRAEAFF. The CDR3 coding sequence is TGTGCCAGCAGCTACCAAGGGGGAAGGGCTGAAGCTTTCTTT.

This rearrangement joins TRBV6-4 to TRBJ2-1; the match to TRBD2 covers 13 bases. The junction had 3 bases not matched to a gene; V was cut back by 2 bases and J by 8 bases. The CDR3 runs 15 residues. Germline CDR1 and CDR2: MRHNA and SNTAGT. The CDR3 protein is CASSDTLAGGYEQFF. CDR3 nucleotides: TGTGCCAGCAGTGACACACTAGCGGGGGGGTATGAGCAGTTCTTC.

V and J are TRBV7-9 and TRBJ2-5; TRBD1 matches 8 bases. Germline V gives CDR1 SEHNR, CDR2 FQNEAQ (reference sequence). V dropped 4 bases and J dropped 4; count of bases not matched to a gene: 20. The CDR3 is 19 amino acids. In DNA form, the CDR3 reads TGTGCCAGCAGCTCCAACGGGGACAGGCGGCACATTACTACAGAGACCCAGTACTTC. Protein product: CASSSNGDRRHITTETQYF.

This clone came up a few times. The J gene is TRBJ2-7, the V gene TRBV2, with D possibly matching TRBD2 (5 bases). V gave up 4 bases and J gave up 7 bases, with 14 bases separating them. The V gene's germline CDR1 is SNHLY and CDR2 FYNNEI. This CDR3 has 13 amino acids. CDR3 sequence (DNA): TGTGCCAGCAGTGTTCTCGGGCCGGGAGAGCAGTACTTC. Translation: CASSVLGPGEQYF. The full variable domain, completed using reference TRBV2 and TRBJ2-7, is EPEVTQTPSHQVTQMGQEVILRCVPISNHLYFYWYRQILGQKVEFLVSFYNNEISEKSEIFDDQFSVERPDGSNFTLKIRSTKLEDSAMYFCASSVLGPGEQYFGPGTRLTVT.

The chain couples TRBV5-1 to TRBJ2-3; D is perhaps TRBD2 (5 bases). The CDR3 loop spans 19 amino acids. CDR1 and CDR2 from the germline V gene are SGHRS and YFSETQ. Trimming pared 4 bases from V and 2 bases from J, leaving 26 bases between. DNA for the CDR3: TGCGCCAGCAGCCCGATTCACTACCACCGGCGGGTCTCCACAGATACGCAGTATTTT. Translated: CASSPIHYHRRVSTDTQYF. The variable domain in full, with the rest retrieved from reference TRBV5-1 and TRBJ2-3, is KAGVTQTPRYLIKTRGQQVTLSCSPISGHRSVSWYQQTPGQGLQFLFEYFSETQRNKGNFPGRFSGRQFSNSRSEMNVSTLELGDSALYLCASSPIHYHRRVSTDTQYFGPGTRLTVL.

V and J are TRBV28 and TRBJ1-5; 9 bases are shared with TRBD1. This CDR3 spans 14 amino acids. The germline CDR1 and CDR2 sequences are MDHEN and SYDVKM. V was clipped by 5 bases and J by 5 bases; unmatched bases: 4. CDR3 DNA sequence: TGTGCCAGCAGTCCACAGGGGGCATATCAGCCCCAGCATTTT. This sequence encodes CASSPQGAYQPQHF.

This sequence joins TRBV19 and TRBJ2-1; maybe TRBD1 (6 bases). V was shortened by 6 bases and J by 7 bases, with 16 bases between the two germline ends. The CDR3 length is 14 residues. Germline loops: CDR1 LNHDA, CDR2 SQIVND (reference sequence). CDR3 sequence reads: CASRVGRGKNEQFF. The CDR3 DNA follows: TGTGCCAGTAGAGTAGGCAGGGGTAAGAATGAGCAGTTCTTC. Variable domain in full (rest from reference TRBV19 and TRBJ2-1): DGGITQSPKYLFRKEGQNVTLSCEQNLNHDAMYWYRQDPGQGLRLIYYSQIVNDFQKGDIAEGYSVSREKKESFPLTVTSAQKNPTAFYLCASRVGRGKNEQFFGPGTRLTVL.

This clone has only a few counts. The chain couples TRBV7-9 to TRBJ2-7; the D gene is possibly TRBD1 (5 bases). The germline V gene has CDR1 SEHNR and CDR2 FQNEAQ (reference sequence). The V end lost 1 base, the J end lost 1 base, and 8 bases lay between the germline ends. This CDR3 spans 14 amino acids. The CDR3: CASSLEGVSYEQYF. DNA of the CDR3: TGTGCCAGCAGCTTAGAAGGGGTATCCTACGAGCAGTACTTC.

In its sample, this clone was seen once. For the CDR3, the DNA is TGCGCCAGCAGCTTCCAACAGGGACCCTACGAGCAGTACTTC. The encoded protein is CASSFQQGPYEQYF. This chain connects TRBV5-1 to TRBJ2-7, with D maybe TRBD1 (6 bases). Germline loops: CDR1 SGHRS, CDR2 YFSETQ. The CDR3 extends over 14 amino acids. V shed 2 bases and J shed 2 bases, with 11 bases lying between them. Full variable domain (outside the CDR3, taken from reference TRBV5-1 and TRBJ2-7): KAGVTQTPRYLIKTRGQQVTLSCSPISGHRSVSWYQQTPGQGLQFLFEYFSETQRNKGNFPGRFSGRQFSNSRSEMNVSTLELGDSALYLCASSFQQGPYEQYFGPGTRLTVT.

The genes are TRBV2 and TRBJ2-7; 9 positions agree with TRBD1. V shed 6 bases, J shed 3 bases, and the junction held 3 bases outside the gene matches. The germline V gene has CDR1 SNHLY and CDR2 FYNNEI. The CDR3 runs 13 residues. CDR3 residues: CASRDRGDYEQYV. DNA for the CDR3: TGTGCCAGCAGGGACAGGGGCGACTACGAGCAGTACGTC.

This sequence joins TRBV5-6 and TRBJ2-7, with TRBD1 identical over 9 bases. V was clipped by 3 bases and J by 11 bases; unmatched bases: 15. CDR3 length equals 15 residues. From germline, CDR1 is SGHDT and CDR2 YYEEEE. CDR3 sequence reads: CASSSVPGQGTVEYF. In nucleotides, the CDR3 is TGTGCCAGCAGCTCCGTCCCGGGACAGGGTACGGTAGAGTACTTC.

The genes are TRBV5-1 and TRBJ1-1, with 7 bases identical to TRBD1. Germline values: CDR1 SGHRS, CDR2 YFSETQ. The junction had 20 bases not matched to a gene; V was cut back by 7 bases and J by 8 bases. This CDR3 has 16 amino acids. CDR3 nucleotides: TGCGCCAGCGGCAGGGGGACACCTAGCTTGAAGTGGGAAGCTTTCTTT. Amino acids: CASGRGTPSLKWEAFF.

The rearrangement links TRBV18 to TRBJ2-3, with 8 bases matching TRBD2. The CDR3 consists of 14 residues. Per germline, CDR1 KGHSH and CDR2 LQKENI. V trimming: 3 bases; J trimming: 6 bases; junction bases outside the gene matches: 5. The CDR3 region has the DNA TGTGCCAGCTCACCCGGGGGGGAGAGCGATACGCAGTATTTT. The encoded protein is CASSPGGESDTQYF.

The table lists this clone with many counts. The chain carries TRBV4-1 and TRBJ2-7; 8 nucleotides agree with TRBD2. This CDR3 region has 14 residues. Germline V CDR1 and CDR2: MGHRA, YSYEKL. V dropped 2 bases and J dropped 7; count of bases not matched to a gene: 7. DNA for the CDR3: TGCGCCAGCAGCCAATATCTAGCGGGTGCGGAGCAGTACTTC. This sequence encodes CASSQYLAGAEQYF.

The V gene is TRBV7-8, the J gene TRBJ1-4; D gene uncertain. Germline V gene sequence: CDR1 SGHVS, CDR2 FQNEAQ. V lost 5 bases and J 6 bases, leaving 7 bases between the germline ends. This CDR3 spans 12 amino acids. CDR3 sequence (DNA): TGTGCCAGCAGCCGTGCGCATGAAAAACTGTTTTTT. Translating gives CASSRAHEKLFF.

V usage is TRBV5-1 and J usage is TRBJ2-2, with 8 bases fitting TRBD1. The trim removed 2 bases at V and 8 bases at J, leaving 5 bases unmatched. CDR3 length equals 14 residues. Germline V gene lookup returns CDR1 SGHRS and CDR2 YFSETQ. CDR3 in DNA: TGCGCCAGCAGCTTCGACAGGGGATCAGGGGAGCTGTTTTTT. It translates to CASSFDRGSGELFF.

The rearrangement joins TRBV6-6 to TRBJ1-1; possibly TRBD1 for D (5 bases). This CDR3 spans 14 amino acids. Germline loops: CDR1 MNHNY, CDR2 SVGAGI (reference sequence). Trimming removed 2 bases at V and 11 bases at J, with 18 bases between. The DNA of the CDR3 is TGTGCCAGCAGTTACGTACTGATGGGCCCAGGGGCTTTCTTT. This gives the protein CASSYVLMGPGAFF.

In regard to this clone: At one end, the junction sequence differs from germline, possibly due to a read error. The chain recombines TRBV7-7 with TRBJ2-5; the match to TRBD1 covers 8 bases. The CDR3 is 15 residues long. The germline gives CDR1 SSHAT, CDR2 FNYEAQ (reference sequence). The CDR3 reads CASSLDRGSGETQYF. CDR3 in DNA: TGTGCTAGCAGCTTAGACAGGGGAAGTGGGGAGACCCAGTACTTC.

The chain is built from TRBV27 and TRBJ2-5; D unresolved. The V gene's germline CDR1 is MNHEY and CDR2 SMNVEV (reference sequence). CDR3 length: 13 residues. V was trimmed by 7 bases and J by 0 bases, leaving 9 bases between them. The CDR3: CASIDTYQETQYF. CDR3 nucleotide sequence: TGTGCCAGCATCGACACGTACCAAGAGACCCAGTACTTC.

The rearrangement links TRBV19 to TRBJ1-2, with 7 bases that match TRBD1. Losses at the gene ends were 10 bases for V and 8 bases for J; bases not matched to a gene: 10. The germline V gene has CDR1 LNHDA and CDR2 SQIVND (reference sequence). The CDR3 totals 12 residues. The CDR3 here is CATKGQLAGYTF. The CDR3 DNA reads TGTGCCACAAAGGGACAGCTGGCGGGCTACACCTTC.